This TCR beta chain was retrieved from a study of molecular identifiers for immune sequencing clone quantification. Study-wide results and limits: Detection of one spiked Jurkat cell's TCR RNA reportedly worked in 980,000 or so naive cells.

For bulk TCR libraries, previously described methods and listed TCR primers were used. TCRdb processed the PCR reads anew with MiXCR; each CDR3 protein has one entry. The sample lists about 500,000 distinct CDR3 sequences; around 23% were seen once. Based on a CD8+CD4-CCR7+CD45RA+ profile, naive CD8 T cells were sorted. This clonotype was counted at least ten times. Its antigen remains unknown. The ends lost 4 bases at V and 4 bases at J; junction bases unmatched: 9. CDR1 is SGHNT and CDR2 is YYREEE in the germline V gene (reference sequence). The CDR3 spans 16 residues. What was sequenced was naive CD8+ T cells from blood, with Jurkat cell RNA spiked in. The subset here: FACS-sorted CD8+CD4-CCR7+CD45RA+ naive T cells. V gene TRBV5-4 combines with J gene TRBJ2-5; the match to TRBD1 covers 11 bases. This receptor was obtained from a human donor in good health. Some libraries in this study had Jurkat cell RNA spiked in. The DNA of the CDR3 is TGTGCCAGCAGCCATGGGACAGGGGGTATTAGAGAGACCCAGTACTTC. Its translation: CASSHGTGGIRETQYF.